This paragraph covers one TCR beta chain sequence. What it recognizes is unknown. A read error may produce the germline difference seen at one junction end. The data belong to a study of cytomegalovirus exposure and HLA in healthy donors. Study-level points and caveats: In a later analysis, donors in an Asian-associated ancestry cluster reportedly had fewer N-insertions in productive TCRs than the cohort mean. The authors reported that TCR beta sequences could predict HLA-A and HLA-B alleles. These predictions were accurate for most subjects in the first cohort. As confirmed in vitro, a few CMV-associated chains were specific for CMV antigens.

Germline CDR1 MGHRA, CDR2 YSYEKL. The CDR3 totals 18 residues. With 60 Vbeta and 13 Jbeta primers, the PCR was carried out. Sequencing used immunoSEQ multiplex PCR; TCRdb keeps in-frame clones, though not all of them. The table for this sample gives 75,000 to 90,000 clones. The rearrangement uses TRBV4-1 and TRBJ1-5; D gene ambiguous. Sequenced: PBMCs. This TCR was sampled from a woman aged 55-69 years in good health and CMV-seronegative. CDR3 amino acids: CASSQALSGGMSNQPQHF. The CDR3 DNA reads TGCGCCAGCAGTCAAGCTTTGTCAGGTGGTATGAGCAATCAGCCCCAGCATTTT.